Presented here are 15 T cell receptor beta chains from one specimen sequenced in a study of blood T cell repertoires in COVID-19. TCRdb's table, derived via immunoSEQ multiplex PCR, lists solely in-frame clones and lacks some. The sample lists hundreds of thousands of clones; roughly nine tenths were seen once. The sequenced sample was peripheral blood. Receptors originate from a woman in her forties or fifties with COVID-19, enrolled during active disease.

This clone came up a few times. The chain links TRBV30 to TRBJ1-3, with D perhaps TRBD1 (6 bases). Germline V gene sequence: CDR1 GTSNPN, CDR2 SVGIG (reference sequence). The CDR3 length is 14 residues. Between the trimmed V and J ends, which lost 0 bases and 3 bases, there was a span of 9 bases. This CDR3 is CAWSVTQGGNTIYF. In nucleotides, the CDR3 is TGTGCCTGGAGTGTAACACAGGGTGGAAACACCATATATTTT. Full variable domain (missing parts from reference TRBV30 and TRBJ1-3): SQTIHQWPATLVQPVGSPLSLECTVEGTSNPNLYWYRQAAGRGLQLLFYSVGIGQISSEVPQNLSASRPQDRQFILSSKKLLLSDSGFYLCAWSVTQGGNTIYFGEGSWLTVV.

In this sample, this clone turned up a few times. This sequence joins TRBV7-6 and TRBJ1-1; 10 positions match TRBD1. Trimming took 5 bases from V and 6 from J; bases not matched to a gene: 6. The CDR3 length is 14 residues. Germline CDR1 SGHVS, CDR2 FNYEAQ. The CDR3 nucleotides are TGTGCCAGCAGCCCCGGACAGGGGGGACCTGAAGCTTTCTTT. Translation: CASSPGQGGPEAFF.

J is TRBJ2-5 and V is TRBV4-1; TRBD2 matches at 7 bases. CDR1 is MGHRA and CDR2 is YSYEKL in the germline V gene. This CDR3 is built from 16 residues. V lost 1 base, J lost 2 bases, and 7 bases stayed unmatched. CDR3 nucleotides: TGCGCCAGCAGCCAAGGTTTTGCTAGCGGACAAGAGACCCAGTACTTC. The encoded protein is CASSQGFASGQETQYF.

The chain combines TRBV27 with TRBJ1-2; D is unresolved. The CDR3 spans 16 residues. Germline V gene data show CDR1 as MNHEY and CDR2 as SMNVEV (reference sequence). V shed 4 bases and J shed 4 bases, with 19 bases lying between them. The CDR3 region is CASSSLPLGSFYGYTF. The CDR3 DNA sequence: TGTGCCAGCAGTTCCCTCCCATTGGGCAGTTTCTATGGCTACACCTTC.

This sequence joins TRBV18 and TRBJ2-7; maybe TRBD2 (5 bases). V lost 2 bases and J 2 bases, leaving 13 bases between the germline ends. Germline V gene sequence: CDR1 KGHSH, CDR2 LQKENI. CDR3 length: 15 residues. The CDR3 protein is CASSPGGLGTYEQYF. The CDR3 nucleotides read TGTGCCAGCTCACCAGGCGGACTTGGGACCTACGAGCAGTACTTC.

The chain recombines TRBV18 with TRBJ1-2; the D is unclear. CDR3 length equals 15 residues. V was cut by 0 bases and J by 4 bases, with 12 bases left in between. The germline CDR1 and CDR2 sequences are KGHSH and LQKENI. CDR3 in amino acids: CASSPPVGEGYGYTF. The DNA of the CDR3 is TGTGCCAGCTCACCACCGGTTGGAGAGGGCTATGGCTACACCTTC.

The CDR3 DNA reads as TGTGCCATCAGGAGGGGGGGCACTGAAGCTTTCTTT. It yields the protein CAIRRGGTEAFF. The V and J genes are TRBV10-3 and TRBJ1-1, with D possibly matching TRBD1 (6 bases). Germline V CDR1 and CDR2: ENHRY, SYGVKD. Trimming stripped 6 bases from V and 4 bases from J, with 9 bases between. The CDR3 loop spans 12 amino acids.

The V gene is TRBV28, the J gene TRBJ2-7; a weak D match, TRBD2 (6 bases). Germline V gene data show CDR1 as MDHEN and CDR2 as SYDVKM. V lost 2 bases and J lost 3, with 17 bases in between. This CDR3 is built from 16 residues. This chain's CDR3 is CASSLGPLAHGYEQYF. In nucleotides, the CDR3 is TGTGCCAGCAGTTTAGGCCCCCTAGCGCACGGCTACGAGCAGTACTTC.

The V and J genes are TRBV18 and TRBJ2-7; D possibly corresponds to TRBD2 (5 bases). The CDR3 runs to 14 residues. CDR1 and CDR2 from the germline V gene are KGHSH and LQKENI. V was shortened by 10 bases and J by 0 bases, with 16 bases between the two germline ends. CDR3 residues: CATKESGSSYEQYF. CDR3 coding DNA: TGTGCCACCAAAGAATCGGGGAGCTCCTACGAGCAGTACTTC.

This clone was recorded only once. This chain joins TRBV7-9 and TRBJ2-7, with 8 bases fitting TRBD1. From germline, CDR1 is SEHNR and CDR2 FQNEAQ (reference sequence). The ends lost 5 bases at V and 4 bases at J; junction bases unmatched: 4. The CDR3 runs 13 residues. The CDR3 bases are TGTGCCAGCAGCCAAGACAGGGGTTACGAGCAGTACTTC. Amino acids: CASSQDRGYEQYF.

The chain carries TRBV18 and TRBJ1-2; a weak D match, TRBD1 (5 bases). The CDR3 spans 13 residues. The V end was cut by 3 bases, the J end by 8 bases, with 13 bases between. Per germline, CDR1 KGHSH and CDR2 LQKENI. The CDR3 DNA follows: TGTGCCAGCTCACCCCAGGGTGAGAACGGCTACACCTTC. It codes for CASSPQGENGYTF.

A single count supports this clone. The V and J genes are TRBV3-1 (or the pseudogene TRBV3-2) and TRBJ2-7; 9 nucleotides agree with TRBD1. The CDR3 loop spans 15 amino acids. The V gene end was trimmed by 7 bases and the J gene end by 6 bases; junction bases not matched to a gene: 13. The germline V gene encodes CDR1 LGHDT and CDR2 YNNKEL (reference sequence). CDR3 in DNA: TGTGCCAGCACCGCCGATAGGACAGGGGTAGGCGAGCAGTACTTC. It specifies CASTADRTGVGEQYF.

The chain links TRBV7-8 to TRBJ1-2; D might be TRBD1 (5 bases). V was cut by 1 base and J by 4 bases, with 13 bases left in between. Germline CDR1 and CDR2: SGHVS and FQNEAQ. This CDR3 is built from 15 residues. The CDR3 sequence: CASSLGAGRAYGYTF. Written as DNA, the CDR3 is TGTGCCAGCAGCTTAGGAGCAGGGCGCGCCTATGGCTACACCTTC.

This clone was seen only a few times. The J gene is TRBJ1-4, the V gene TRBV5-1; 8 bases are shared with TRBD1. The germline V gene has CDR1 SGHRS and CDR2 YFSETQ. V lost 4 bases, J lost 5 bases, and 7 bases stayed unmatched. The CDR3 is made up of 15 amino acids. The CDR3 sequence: CASSPQGAENEKLFF. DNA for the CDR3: TGCGCCAGCAGCCCTCAGGGGGCAGAAAATGAAAAACTGTTTTTT.

The DNA for the CDR3 is TGTGCCAGCAGCCAAGCACTAGCAGACTACGAGCAGTACTTC. It yields the protein CASSQALADYEQYF. The V and J genes are TRBV3-1 (or the pseudogene TRBV3-2) and TRBJ2-7; D might be TRBD2 (6 bases). Germline lookup yields CDR1 LGHDT and CDR2 YNNKEL (reference sequence). The V end was cut by 1 base, the J end by 3 bases, with 10 bases between. CDR3 length: 14 residues.